This passage covers 11 T cell receptor beta chains from one sample sequenced in a study of response to subunit inactivated influenza vaccine. TCRdb reanalysed the RT-PCR reads using MiXCR and keeps one entry per CDR3 protein. The sample consists of some 570,000 distinct CDR3 sequences, over 9% of them appearing once. These data were likewise used in another study, on T cells expressing NK-cell markers. That paper states: Libraries used 5'RACE template switching adding universal primer site and UMIs.

This specimen was PBMCs from blood, taken on the day of vaccination. The receptors stem from a man aged 45-60 years who received an inactivated influenza vaccine.

This clonotype was seen ten or more times. For the CDR3, the DNA is TGCAGTGCGTTAGCGGGAGGGTCTACCGGGGAGCTGTTTTTT. Its protein product is CSALAGGSTGELFF. The V gene is TRBV20-1, the J gene TRBJ2-2, with TRBD2 matching 11 bases. Per germline, CDR1 DFQATT and CDR2 SNEGSKA (reference sequence). V shed 6 bases, J shed 5 bases, and the junction held 5 bases outside the gene matches. This CDR3 is built from 14 residues.

This clonotype was observed a handful of times. This sequence joins TRBV27 and TRBJ2-1; weak D call: TRBD1 (6 bases). The germline gives CDR1 MNHEY, CDR2 SMNVEV (reference sequence). Trimming stripped 3 bases from V and 0 bases from J, with 15 bases between. The CDR3 is made up of 17 amino acids. The CDR3 DNA is TGTGCCAGCAGTTTGAGACGGCAGGGGAGCTCCTACAATGAGCAGTTCTTC. It encodes CASSLRRQGSSYNEQFF.

The chain links TRBV2 to TRBJ2-7; D might be TRBD2 (6 bases). The CDR3 is 15 amino acids. Germline V lookup: CDR1 SNHLY, CDR2 FYNNEI. The V gene lost 6 bases and the J gene lost 1 base, with 16 bases spanning the gap. The CDR3 spells CASRPGPGLSYEQYF. CDR3 nucleotide sequence: TGTGCCAGCAGACCGGGCCCGGGACTTTCCTACGAGCAGTACTTC. The full variable domain, completed using reference TRBV2 and TRBJ2-7, is EPEVTQTPSHQVTQMGQEVILRCVPISNHLYFYWYRQILGQKVEFLVSFYNNEISEKSEIFDDQFSVERPDGSNFTLKIRSTKLEDSAMYFCASRPGPGLSYEQYFGPGTRLTVT.

Ten or more counts support this clonotype. The rearrangement joins TRBV12-3 or TRBV12-4 to TRBJ2-5; 13 bases agree with TRBD2. Germline trimming cut 3 bases from V and 3 bases from J; bases unmatched to any gene: 16. CDR3 length: 20 amino acids. This chain's CDR3 is CASSFMPRFGTSGTEETQYF. Here the CDR3 DNA reads TGTGCCAGCAGTTTTATGCCGCGTTTTGGGACTAGCGGGACCGAAGAGACCCAGTACTTC.

This clonotype was observed many times. The V and J genes are TRBV9 and TRBJ2-1; D is ambiguous. Between the trimmed V and J ends, which lost 4 bases and 1 base, there was a span of 6 bases. The CDR3 is 13 amino acids. Germline assignment: CDR1 SGDLS and CDR2 YYNGEE. The CDR3: CASSPISYNEQFF. The CDR3 DNA reads TGTGCCAGCAGCCCTATATCCTACAATGAGCAGTTCTTC.

The chain couples TRBV10-2 to TRBJ2-1; TRBD1 agrees at 7 bases. CDR3 length equals 15 residues. Germline CDR1 WSHSY, CDR2 SAAADI. Trimming removed 10 bases from V and 4 bases from J; junction bases left unmatched: 13. This CDR3 reads CATMDGTVLYNEQFF. The CDR3 DNA reads TGCGCCACCATGGACGGGACAGTGTTGTACAATGAGCAGTTCTTC.

This clonotype was seen a handful of times. This sequence joins TRBV7-2 and TRBJ2-1; D unresolved. The CDR3 totals 15 residues. CDR1 is SGHTA, CDR2 FQGNSA, per germline. Trimming took off 4 bases at V and 0 bases at J, with 10 bases between the two ends. The CDR3 region is CASSSYWSSYNEQFF. CDR3 DNA: TGTGCCAGCAGCTCGTACTGGAGCTCCTACAATGAGCAGTTCTTC.

In its sample, this clonotype was seen a few times. The V gene is TRBV20-1, the J gene TRBJ2-7, with 10 positions matching TRBD2. Germline assignment: CDR1 DFQATT and CDR2 SNEGSKA (reference sequence). CDR3 length: 16 residues. Germline trimming cut 2 bases from V and 3 bases from J; bases unmatched to any gene: 10. CDR3 coding DNA: TGCAGTGCTAGACCTAGCGGGAGCAGAATATACTACGAGCAGTACTTC. Translation gives CSARPSGSRIYYEQYF.

The J gene is TRBJ1-2, the V gene TRBV12-3 or TRBV12-4; D is ambiguous. V gave up 1 base and J gave up 2 bases, with 5 bases separating them. The CDR3 extends over 13 amino acids. CDR3 loop: CASSLEPNYGYTF. CDR3 nucleotides: TGTGCCAGCAGTTTAGAACCGAACTATGGCTACACCTTC.

The chain uses TRBV11-2 and TRBJ2-3, with 12 bases lining up with TRBD2. The CDR3 loop spans 19 amino acids. The germline V gene has CDR1 SGHAT and CDR2 FQNNGV. The junction had 11 bases not matched to a gene; V was cut back by 3 bases and J by 1 base. CDR3 nucleotides: TGTGCCAGCAGCTTTAGTATACTAGCGGGAGGCGGGGGCACAGATACGCAGTATTTT. It encodes CASSFSILAGGGGTDTQYF. The whole variable domain, remainder taken from reference TRBV11-2 and TRBJ2-3, is EAGVAQSPRYKIIEKRQSVAFWCNPISGHATLYWYQQILGQGPKLLIQFQNNGVVDDSQLPKDRFSAERLKGVDSTLKIQPAKLEDSAVYLCASSFSILAGGGGTDTQYFGPGTRLTVL.

This clonotype has a count of ten or more. CDR3 sequence reads: CASSFGLGLFTDTQYF. CDR3 nucleotides: TGTGCCAGCAGTTTCGGACTAGGACTTTTCACAGATACGCAGTATTTT. The chain carries TRBV12-3 or TRBV12-4 and TRBJ2-3, with 7 bases lining up with TRBD2. CDR3 length: 16 residues. V lost 3 bases to trimming and J lost 2 bases; unmatched junction nucleotides: 8.